The TCR beta chain described here comes from a study of response to subunit inactivated influenza vaccine. Study-wide results and limits: The authors suggested that few new T cells are recruited per seasonal influenza vaccination.

TCRdb redid the calling of the RT-PCR reads with MiXCR, one entry per CDR3 protein. The sample includes approximately 520,000 distinct CDR3 sequences, 16% of them seen just once. This clonotype has a handful of counts. Its target is unknown. Trimming took off 3 bases at V and 0 bases at J, with 18 bases between the two ends. CDR1 is DFQATT and CDR2 is SNEGSKA in the germline V gene (reference sequence). The CDR3 loop spans 17 amino acids. The TCR sequence derives from a man aged 50 to 69 who received an inactivated influenza vaccine. Source: CD4+ T cells sorted from PBMCs, taken around 25 months after vaccination. J is TRBJ1-5 and V is TRBV20-1; possible D gene TRBD1, 5 bases. The CDR3 DNA follows: TGCAGTGCTAGCGACTTGGGGGGGGTATCTAGCAATCAGCCCCAGCATTTT. Its protein product is CSASDLGGVSSNQPQHF.